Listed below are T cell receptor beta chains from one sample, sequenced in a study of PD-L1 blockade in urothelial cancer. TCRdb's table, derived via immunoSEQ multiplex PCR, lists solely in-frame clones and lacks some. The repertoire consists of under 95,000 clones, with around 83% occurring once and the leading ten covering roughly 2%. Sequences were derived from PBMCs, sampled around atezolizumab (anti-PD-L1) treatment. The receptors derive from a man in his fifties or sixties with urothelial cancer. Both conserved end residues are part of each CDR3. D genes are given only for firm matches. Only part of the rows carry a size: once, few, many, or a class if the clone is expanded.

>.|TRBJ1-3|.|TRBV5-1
CASSLERGGSGNTIYF
TGCGCCAGCAGCTTGGAGCGTGGCGGCTCTGGAAACACCATATATTTT
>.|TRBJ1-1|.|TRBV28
CASSADTDLMNTEAFF
TGTGCCAGCAGTGCCGACACTGACCTCATGAACACTGAAGCTTTCTTT
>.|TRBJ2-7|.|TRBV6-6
CASRLQDYEQYF
TGTGCCAGCAGACTACAAGACTACGAGCAGTACTTC
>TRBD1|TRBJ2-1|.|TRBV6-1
CASRVTGQVGDEQFF
TGTGCCAGCCGAGTGACGGGACAGGTTGGGGATGAGCAGTTCTTC
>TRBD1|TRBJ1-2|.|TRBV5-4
CASSTGTGVPPYGYTF
TGTGCCAGCAGCACGGGGACAGGGGTCCCCCCCTATGGCTACACCTTC
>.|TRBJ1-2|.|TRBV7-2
CASSLNRDHYGYTF
TGTGCCAGCAGCTTAAACAGGGACCACTATGGCTACACCTTC
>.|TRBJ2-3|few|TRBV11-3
CASSKGGARDTQYF
TGTGCCAGCAGCAAAGGGGGGGCTAGAGATACGCAGTATTTT
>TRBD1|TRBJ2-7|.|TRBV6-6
CASSDRGLTAYEQYF
TGTGCCAGCAGCGACAGGGGGCTCACCGCCTACGAGCAGTACTTC
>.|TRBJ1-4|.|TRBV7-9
CASSETGPNEKLFF
TGTGCCAGCAGCGAAACAGGTCCTAATGAAAAACTGTTTTTT
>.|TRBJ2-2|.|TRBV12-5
CASGLGQVLAGELFF
TGTGCTAGTGGTTTGGGACAGGTCCTTGCCGGGGAGCTGTTTTTT
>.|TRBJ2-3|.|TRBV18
CASSPLISDKDTQYF
TGTGCCAGCTCACCGCTTATTTCAGATAAAGATACGCAGTATTTT
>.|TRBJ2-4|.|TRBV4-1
CASSQEGGTDKNIQYF
TGCGCCAGCAGCCAAGAGGGTGGGACTGACAAAAACATTCAGTACTTC
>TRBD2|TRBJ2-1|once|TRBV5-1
CASSLGGGAYNEQFF
TGCGCCAGCAGCCTAGGCGGGGGGGCCTACAATGAGCAGTTCTTC
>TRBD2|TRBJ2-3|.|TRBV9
CASSVRPGLAGGPADTQYF
TGTGCCAGCAGCGTTCGGCCGGGACTAGCGGGGGGGCCAGCAGATACGCAGTATTTT
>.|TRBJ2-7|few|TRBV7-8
CASSSGRGREQYF
TGTGCCAGCAGCTCCGGGCGGGGACGCGAGCAGTACTTC
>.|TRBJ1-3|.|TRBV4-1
CASSQGGNTIYF
TGCGCCAGCAGCCAGGGCGGAAACACCATATATTTT
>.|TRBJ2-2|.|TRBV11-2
CASSLDRGIGLTGELFF
TGTGCCAGCAGCTTAGATCGCGGGATAGGGCTCACCGGGGAGCTGTTTTTT
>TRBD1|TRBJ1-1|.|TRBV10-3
CAIRETGQESKAFF
TGTGCCATCAGAGAGACAGGGCAGGAGAGTAAAGCTTTCTTT
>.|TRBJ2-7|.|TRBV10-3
CAISDPGQEGDEQYF
TGTGCCATCAGTGACCCCGGACAGGAGGGGGACGAGCAGTACTTC
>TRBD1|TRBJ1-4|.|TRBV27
CASSSLRDSEKLFF
TGTGCCAGCAGTAGCTTAAGGGACAGTGAAAAACTGTTTTTT
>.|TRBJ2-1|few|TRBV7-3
CASSSQSGGSNEQFF
TGTGCCAGCAGCTCCCAATCGGGGGGCAGCAATGAGCAGTTCTTC
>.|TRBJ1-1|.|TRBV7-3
CASSPRGGRYTEAFF
TGTGCCAGCAGCCCAAGGGGGGGCCGGTACACTGAAGCTTTCTTT